This T cell receptor (beta chain) came from a study of response to subunit inactivated influenza vaccine. The ends lost 0 bases at V and 6 bases at J; junction bases unmatched: 5. In germline, CDR1 is SGHRS, CDR2 YFSETQ. The CDR3 extends over 15 amino acids. TCRdb reanalysed the RT-PCR reads using MiXCR and keeps one entry per CDR3 protein. Counted here are about 500,000 distinct CDR3 sequences, about 15% occurring once; the ten biggest clones make up approximately 3%. This sample comprised CD4+ T cells sorted from PBMCs, obtained around 2 years after vaccination. The sequence was collected from a man between 50 and 69 years old who received an inactivated influenza vaccine. The J gene is TRBJ2-3, the V gene TRBV5-1; 9 positions match TRBD1. The CDR3 region is CASSLAGTGMDTQYF. The CDR3 region has the DNA TGCGCCAGCAGCTTGGCGGGGACAGGGATGGATACGCAGTATTTT.